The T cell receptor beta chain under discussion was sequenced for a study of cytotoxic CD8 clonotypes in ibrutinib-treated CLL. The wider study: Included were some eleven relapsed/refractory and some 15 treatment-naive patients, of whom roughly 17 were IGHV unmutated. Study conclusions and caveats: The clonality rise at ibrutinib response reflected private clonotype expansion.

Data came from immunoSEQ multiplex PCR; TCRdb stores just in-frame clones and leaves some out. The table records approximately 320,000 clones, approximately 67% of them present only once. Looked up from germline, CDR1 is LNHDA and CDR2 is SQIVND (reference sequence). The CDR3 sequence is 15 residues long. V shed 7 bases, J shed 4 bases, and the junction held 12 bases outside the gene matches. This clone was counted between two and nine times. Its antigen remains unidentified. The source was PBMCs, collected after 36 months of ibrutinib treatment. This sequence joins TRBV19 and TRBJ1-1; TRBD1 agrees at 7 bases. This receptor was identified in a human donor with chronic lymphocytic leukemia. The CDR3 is CASTDRQGLGTEAFF. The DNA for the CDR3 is TGTGCCAGTACCGATAGACAGGGTCTGGGCACTGAAGCTTTCTTT.